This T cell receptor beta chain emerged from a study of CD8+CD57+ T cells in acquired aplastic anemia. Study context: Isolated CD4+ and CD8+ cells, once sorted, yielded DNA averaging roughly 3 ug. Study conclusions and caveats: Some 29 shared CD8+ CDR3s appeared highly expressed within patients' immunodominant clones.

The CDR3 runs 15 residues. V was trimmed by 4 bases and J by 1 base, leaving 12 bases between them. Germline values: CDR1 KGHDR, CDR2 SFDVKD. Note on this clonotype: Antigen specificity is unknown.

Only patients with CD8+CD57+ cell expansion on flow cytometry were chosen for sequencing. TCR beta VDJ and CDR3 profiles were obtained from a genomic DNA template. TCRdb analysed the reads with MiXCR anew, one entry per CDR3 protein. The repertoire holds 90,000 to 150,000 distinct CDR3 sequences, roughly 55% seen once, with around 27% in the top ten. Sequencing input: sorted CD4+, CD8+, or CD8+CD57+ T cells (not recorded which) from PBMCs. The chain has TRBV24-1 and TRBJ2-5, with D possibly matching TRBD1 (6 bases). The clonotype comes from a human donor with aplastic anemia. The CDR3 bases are TGTGCCACCAGTGACGCCCGGACAGTCCAAGAGACCCAGTACTTC. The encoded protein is CATSDARTVQETQYF.